The clone carrying this T cell receptor beta chain was detected ten times or more. Germline trimming cut 5 bases from V and 5 bases from J; bases unmatched to any gene: 6. This CDR3 spans 14 amino acids. The sample originates from a study of T cells after yellow fever vaccination. Study information: Libraries from low-cell-number fractions were prepared with the SMART-Seq v4 Ultra Low Input RNA kit.

A process of 5'RACE template switching, which added a universal primer site and UMIs, was used to make TCR cDNA. One entry per CDR3 protein, called by TCRdb with MiXCR from the 5' RACE reads. Among around 16,000 distinct CDR3 sequences, just over 4% were seen once, and the ten largest hold less than 0.45%. General study results and limits: Abundant clonotypes from the bulk population could contaminate FACS-sorted repertoires.

The specimen comprised PBMCs, either bulk or a sorted T-cell subset (CD4+, CD8+, memory, or dextramer-sorted; not recorded which), sampled 15 days after the yellow fever booster vaccination. V and J are TRBV12-3 or TRBV12-4 and TRBJ2-1; 7 bases are a match to TRBD2. This TCR derives from a man aged 25-40 years who received the YFV17D yellow fever vaccine. The CDR3 spells CASSHPGLDNEQFF. DNA of the CDR3: TGTGCCAGCAGTCACCCTGGACTAGACAATGAGCAGTTCTTC.